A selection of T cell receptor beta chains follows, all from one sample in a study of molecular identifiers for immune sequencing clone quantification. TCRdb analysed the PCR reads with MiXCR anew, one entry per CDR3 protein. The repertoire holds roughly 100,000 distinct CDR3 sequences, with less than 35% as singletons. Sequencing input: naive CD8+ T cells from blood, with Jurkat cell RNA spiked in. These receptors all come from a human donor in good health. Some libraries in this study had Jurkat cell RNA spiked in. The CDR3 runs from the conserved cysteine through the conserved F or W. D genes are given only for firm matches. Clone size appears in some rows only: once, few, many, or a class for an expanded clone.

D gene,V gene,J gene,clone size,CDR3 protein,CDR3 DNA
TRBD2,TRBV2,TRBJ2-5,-,CASNTRGLADQETQYF,TGTGCCAGCAACACTCGGGGACTAGCGGATCAAGAGACCCAGTACTTC
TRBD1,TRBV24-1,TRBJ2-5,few,CATSDSGTAFKTQYF,TGTGCCACCAGTGATTCCGGGACAGCCTTCAAGACCCAGTACTTC
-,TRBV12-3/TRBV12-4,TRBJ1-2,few,CATRGGGASNYGYTF,TGTGCCACCCGTGGTGGCGGGGCGTCCAACTATGGCTACACCTTC
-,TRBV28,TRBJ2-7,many,CASSPGTEDFSYEQYF,TGTGCCAGCAGCCCTGGGACCGAAGACTTCTCCTACGAGCAGTACTTC
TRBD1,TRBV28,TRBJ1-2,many,CASSPGQGSLDYGYTF,TGTGCCAGCAGTCCGGGACAGGGGTCTTTGGACTATGGCTACACCTTC
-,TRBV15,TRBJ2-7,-,CATSREGNSYEQYF,TGTGCCACCAGCAGAGAAGGGAACTCCTACGAGCAGTACTTC
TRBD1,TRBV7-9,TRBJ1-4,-,CASSLRGQVGEKLFF,TGTGCCAGCAGTCTGAGGGGGCAGGTCGGCGAAAAACTGTTTTTT
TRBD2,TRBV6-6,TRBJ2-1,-,CTSSVGGYNEQFF,TGTACCAGCAGCGTGGGGGGGTACAATGAGCAGTTCTTC
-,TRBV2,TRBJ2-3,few,CASLRQYPSDTQYF,TGTGCCAGCCTCAGACAGTACCCGTCAGATACGCAGTATTTT
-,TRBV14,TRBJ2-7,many,CASSQGLEQYF,TGTGCCAGCAGCCAGGGACTGGAGCAGTACTTC
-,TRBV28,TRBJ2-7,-,CASSRGRGQSYEQYF,TGTGCCAGCAGTCGAGGGCGGGGACAGTCCTACGAGCAGTACTTC
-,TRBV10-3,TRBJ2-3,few,CATYSSPDTQYF,TGTGCCACTTATAGCTCCCCAGATACGCAGTATTTT